This TCR beta chain appears in the sequencing data of a study of memory CD4+ T cells and cytomegalovirus serostatus. Single viable CD3+CD4+CD8-CD45RO+ cells were sorted as the memory CD4+ T cells. Authors' methods: Out-of-frame sequences were removed, leaving roughly 2.1 million distinct TCRbeta sequences. Data came from immunoSEQ multiplex PCR; TCRdb stores just in-frame clones and leaves some out. V, J and clone size were drawn from that table, and D and trimming were deduced from the DNA. This table holds tens of thousands of clones, about 80% found once. The clonotype comes from an adult in good health and CMV-seropositive. The specimen was memory CD4+ T cells from blood.

DNA of the CDR3: TGTGCCAGTAGTATAGGACGGATGTCTGGAAACACCATATATTTT. Protein product: CASSIGRMSGNTIYF. The J gene is TRBJ1-3, the V gene TRBV19, with D uncertain. Trimming pared 1 base from V and 1 base from J, leaving 8 bases between. CDR1 and CDR2 (germline): LNHDA, SQIVND (reference sequence). The CDR3 is 15 residues long.